This entry lists 4 T cell receptor beta chains sequenced from one sample in a study of shared clonotypes between healthy human individuals. Method: immunoSEQ multiplex PCR; TCRdb's copy keeps in-frame clones and lacks some. The table has approximately 1.9 million clones, over 85% seen once. Naive CD8 cells were CD45RO-negative, positively selected for CCR7, excluding terminally differentiated effector memory CD45RA+ cells. Sequences were obtained from naive CD8+ T cells from PBMCs. Every receptor here comes from a man between 18 and 29 years old in good health. Some clones in this sample may be carry-over from other donors' samples.

The genes are TRBV11-2 and TRBJ2-2; the D gene is possibly TRBD1 (5 bases). The CDR3 is 14 amino acids. The ends were cut back, 1 base at V and 6 bases at J, with 9 bases in the middle. Germline assignment: CDR1 SGHAT and CDR2 FQNNGV. The CDR3 DNA reads as TGTGCCAGCAGCTTAGTTCTAGGGGCCGGGGAGCTGTTTTTT. Amino acids: CASSLVLGAGELFF.

The V and J genes are TRBV6-1 and TRBJ2-7; 10 bases agree with TRBD2. After removal of 5 bases from V and 5 bases from J, the junction contained 9 bases not matched to a gene. The CDR3 is 15 amino acids. CDR1 and CDR2 from the germline V gene are MNHNS and SASEGT. CDR3 nucleotide sequence: TGTGCCAGCAGTATCTTAGCGGGAGGAGTAGACGAGCAGTACTTC. Residues: CASSILAGGVDEQYF.

The genes are TRBV9 and TRBJ1-4, with no clear D. Germline CDR1 and CDR2: SGDLS and YYNGEE. Trimming took off 4 bases at V and 7 bases at J, with 11 bases between the two ends. The CDR3 is 13 residues long. Here the CDR3 DNA reads TGTGCCAGCAGCCCTGGACCGTTTGAAAAACTGTTTTTT. The encoded protein is CASSPGPFEKLFF.

Details on this clone: The junction departs from germline at one end; a sequencing error may be responsible. This chain uses TRBV7-3 with TRBJ2-5; D uncertain. The germline CDR1 and CDR2 sequences are SGHTA and FQGTGA. The length of the CDR3 is 14 residues. CDR3 residues: CASSLVGSQESQYF. The CDR3, as DNA: TGTGCCAGCAGCTTAGTAGGGTCTCAAGAGAGCCAGTACTTC. Using reference TRBV7-3 and TRBJ2-5 for the parts outside the CDR3, the full variable domain is GAGVSQTPSNKVTEKGKYVELRCDPISGHTALYWYRQSLGQGPEFLIYFQGTGAADDSGLPNDRFFAVRPEGSVSTLKIQRTERGDSAVYLCASSLVGSQESQYFGPGTRLLVL.